These T cell receptor beta chains were read from a single sample in a study of T-cell reconstitution after alpha-beta-depleted transplantation in children. TCRdb re-called the PCR reads with MiXCR, one entry per CDR3 protein. The sample has 25,000 to 30,000 distinct CDR3 sequences; 5% to 7% are singletons. Here the sequenced sample was PBMCs, mostly from graft donor cells, taken 180 days after TCRalphabeta/CD19-depleted stem cell transplant. These receptors all come from a male patient between 5 and 17 years old who had a stem cell transplant for acute myeloid leukemia, so the T cells may come from the graft donor. Both conserved end residues are part of each CDR3. D genes are given only for firm matches.

TRBJ2-7,TRBD2,TRBV6-1,CASSNSGLSYEQYF
TRBJ2-7,TRBD2,TRBV19,CASSTLAESYEQYF
TRBJ2-4,NA,TRBV18,CASSPNHRNLLAKNIQYF
TRBJ2-1,TRBD1,TRBV7-2,CASSSGTGVFLYNEQFF
TRBJ2-7,TRBD1,TRBV24-1,CATSDTGTGHRGVREYF
TRBJ2-3,TRBD2,TRBV4-1,CASSLRLAFSSTDTQYF
TRBJ2-1,NA,TRBV20-1,CSARDRGLTFSYNEQFF
TRBJ1-3,NA,TRBV2,CASSDLRGLASGNTIYF
TRBJ1-2,NA,TRBV3-1,CASSPGVLAGYGYTF
TRBJ2-5,TRBD2,TRBV9,CASSAGLAGGDQETQYF
TRBJ2-2,TRBD2,TRBV4-2,CARGPGTSGRAYTGELFF
TRBJ2-7,NA,TRBV20-1,CSARSASYEQYF
TRBJ2-1,NA,TRBV24-1,CATSESGRSSYNEQFF
TRBJ2-1,NA,TRBV19,CASSYGVTREQFF
TRBJ2-3,NA,TRBV5-1,CASKQGASVQVTDTQYF
TRBJ2-3,NA,TRBV5-1,CASRTGATTDTQYF
TRBJ1-5,NA,TRBV28,CASRVGNQPQHF
TRBJ1-2,NA,TRBV4-1,CASSQLPGQGYGYTF
TRBJ2-5,TRBD2,TRBV6-6,CASSGPSGIETQYF
TRBJ2-3,TRBD2,TRBV29-1,CSVELPAGGWTDTQYF
TRBJ2-7,TRBD2,TRBV20-1,CSARGGSGRGYEQYF
TRBJ2-7,NA,TRBV20-1,CSLPSDNSAIPYEQYF
TRBJ1-1,NA,TRBV9,CASSVAQGTEAFF
TRBJ2-1,TRBD2,TRBV13,CASSPRRSRGAYNEQFF
TRBJ1-1,NA,TRBV20-1,CSPYTENTEAFF
TRBJ2-7,NA,TRBV10-3,CAISESTRVGQYF
TRBJ1-1,TRBD1,TRBV25-1,CASSPTRQGGRAFF
TRBJ2-1,NA,TRBV2,CASSGISRSSYNEQFF
TRBJ2-1,TRBD1,TRBV29-1,CSVGVGQGASEQFF
TRBJ2-7,NA,TRBV7-2,CASSSRQSGPYEQYF
TRBJ1-2,TRBD1,TRBV7-2,CASSSSDRDYGYTF
TRBJ1-4,NA,TRBV27,CASSSSTLVGGKLFF
TRBJ1-5,NA,TRBV20-1,CSALAGGSGGFYSNQPQHF
TRBJ2-2,NA,TRBV4-3,CASSQAREDTGELFF
TRBJ1-2,NA,TRBV7-2,CASSASLDRTNGGYTF
TRBJ2-1,NA,TRBV28,CASSLGGAVLEQFF
TRBJ1-1,NA,TRBV10-2,CASGGRNTEAFF
TRBJ2-6,NA,TRBV4-3,CASSQDFGSGANVLTF
TRBJ2-3,TRBD2,TRBV4-3,CASSTAGTSGTGDTQYF
TRBJ1-2,NA,TRBV2,CASPPVLDYGYTF
TRBJ2-5,TRBD2,TRBV2,CASKTLLAGVETQYF
TRBJ2-5,TRBD2,TRBV12-3/TRBV12-4,CASSQGLAGGETQYF
TRBJ1-2,TRBD1,TRBV28,CASSYLSGTGNYGYTF
TRBJ2-7,NA,TRBV29-1,CSVAQSSYEQYF
TRBJ2-2,TRBD2,TRBV7-2,CASSLSGRGTGELFF
TRBJ2-3,TRBD2,TRBV7-8,CASSLENLAGGMADTQYF
TRBJ2-7,NA,TRBV7-9,CASSPSRPGGLNYEQYF
TRBJ2-5,TRBD2,TRBV27,CASSSDLAGGQETQYF
TRBJ2-2,TRBD1,TRBV20-1,CSARPTGVTGELFF
TRBJ2-7,TRBD1,TRBV19,CASSFRTDRAYEQYF
TRBJ1-5,TRBD1,TRBV28,CASSLGQGVNQPQHF
TRBJ2-7,TRBD1,TRBV7-9,CASSPGIQGAGEQYF
TRBJ1-5,NA,TRBV30,CAWSSVDSNQPQHF
TRBJ2-6,TRBD1,TRBV3-1,CASSQEGPRDRASSGANVLTF
TRBJ1-6,TRBD1,TRBV6-5,CASRGRGQGYSPLHF
TRBJ2-2,NA,TRBV20-1,CSARRGSSGGELFF
TRBJ2-5,NA,TRBV28,CASSSLMGQYF
TRBJ2-1,NA,TRBV7-2,CASRGGGRSSYNEQFF
TRBJ2-1,TRBD2,TRBV4-2,CASSPGGTSDLYNEQFF